This T cell receptor beta chain was captured by sequencing in a study of PD-L1 blockade in urothelial cancer. Germline values: CDR1 MNHNS, CDR2 SASEGT. V lost 1 base to trimming and J lost 3 bases, with 8 bases between them. This CDR3 has 14 amino acids. Patients were living with locally advanced or metastatic urothelial carcinoma. TCRdb keeps only in-frame clones here, not all; method: immunoSEQ multiplex PCR. The sample yields under 100,000 clones, 82% seen once. This sample comprised PBMCs, obtained around atezolizumab (anti-PD-L1) treatment. The genes are TRBV6-1 and TRBJ2-3; TRBD2 is a possible D gene (6 bases). This TCR derives from a man in his 70s with urothelial cancer. CDR3 residues: CASSEGLETDTQYF. The CDR3, as DNA: TGTGCCAGCAGTGAAGGACTAGAGACAGATACGCAGTATTTT.